Each of the 32 T cell receptor beta chains below was sequenced from the same sample in a study of PD-L1 blockade in urothelial cancer listed by TCRdb under 2017. The time point label of this sample denotes: pretreatment peripheral blood. Library generation was performed with the immunoSEQ multiplex PCR assay. The immuneACCESS repertoire file appears here via TCRdb, limited to in-frame rearrangements. These files lack a portion of the clones; in checked studies, under half of the deficit traces to unresolved V genes, and the cause of the others is not known. The sample has some 90,000 clones on record, 89% of them singletons. 0.97% of the sample lies in the top ten. The sequencing here drew on PBMCs, taken around atezolizumab (anti-PD-L1) treatment. These receptors all come from a woman of 80 years or more with urothelial cancer.

The chain recombines TRBV4-2 with TRBJ2-7; D remains unclear. The V end was cut by 1 base, the J end by 2 bases, with 9 bases between. Germline-derived CDR1 and CDR2 are LGHNA and YNFKEQ. CDR3 length equals 14 residues. The CDR3: CASSQGTPPYEQYF. The CDR3 DNA is TGTGCCAGCAGCCAAGGTACTCCCCCCTACGAGCAGTACTTC.

The rearrangement links TRBV2 to TRBJ1-4; D is uncertain. The germline V gene has CDR1 SNHLY and CDR2 FYNNEI. The CDR3 is 15 amino acids. V shed 4 bases and J shed 2 bases, with 11 bases lying between them. In nucleotides, the CDR3 is TGTGCCAGCAGTGGCGCCCTGGTGACTAATGAAAAACTGTTTTTT. Its protein is CASSGALVTNEKLFF.

The chain is built from TRBV5-8 and TRBJ2-1; possible D gene TRBD1, 6 bases. CDR3 length: 16 residues. The germline V and J ends were trimmed by 4 bases and 7 bases, with 21 bases remaining between them. CDR1 and CDR2 (germline): SGHTS, YDEGEE. The CDR3 bases are TGTGCCAGCAGCGGAACGCTACAGGGTAGAGGGAATGAGCAGTTCTTC. It translates to CASSGTLQGRGNEQFF.

The rearrangement uses TRBV10-3 and TRBJ1-1; D is unclear. Trimming removed 4 bases from V and 7 bases from J, with 13 bases in between. Germline loops: CDR1 ENHRY, CDR2 SYGVKD. CDR3 length: 13 amino acids. CDR3 nucleotides: TGTGCCATCAGTGTGTCCGGAGGATATGAAGCTTTCTTT. Encoded protein: CAISVSGGYEAFF.

V is TRBV29-1 and J is TRBJ2-7; possible D gene TRBD1, 5 bases. This CDR3 contains 12 residues. Trimming pared 1 base from V and 2 bases from J, leaving 6 bases between. The germline V gene has CDR1 SQVTM and CDR2 ANQGSEA. CDR3 amino acids: CSVEGRAYEQYF. The CDR3 DNA reads TGCAGCGTTGAAGGCAGGGCCTACGAGCAGTACTTC.

The rearrangement links TRBV6-5 to TRBJ1-1; the D gene is possibly TRBD1 (6 bases). Trimming left V 8 bases short and J 5 bases short, with 18 bases between. Germline lookup yields CDR1 MNHEY and CDR2 SVGAGI. This CDR3 has 14 residues. The CDR3 coding sequence is TGTGCCAGCGCGAGGGGGACTAGGAAAACTGAAGCTTTCTTT. It encodes CASARGTRKTEAFF.

The J gene is TRBJ2-1, the V gene TRBV15, with D unresolved. V was shortened by 0 bases and J by 2 bases, with 8 bases between the two germline ends. Germline V gene lookup returns CDR1 LNHNV and CDR2 YYDKDF (reference sequence). The CDR3 is 15 residues long. The chain's CDR3 is CATSRDRTTYNEQFF. CDR3 sequence (DNA): TGTGCCACCAGCAGAGATAGAACTACCTACAATGAGCAGTTCTTC.

V is TRBV2 and J is TRBJ1-1; a possible D gene is TRBD1 (6 bases). The CDR3 has 11 residues. Germline CDR1 SNHLY, CDR2 FYNNEI. The germline V and J ends were trimmed by 4 bases and 11 bases, with 11 bases remaining between them. The CDR3 reads CASSGRGMAFF. DNA of the CDR3: TGTGCCAGCAGTGGCAGGGGAATGGCTTTCTTT.

The chain uses TRBV2 and TRBJ2-5; weak D call: TRBD2 (6 bases). Trimming left V 5 bases short and J 2 bases short, with 9 bases between. Germline CDR1 and CDR2: SNHLY and FYNNEI. The CDR3 runs to 13 residues. CDR3 bases: TGTGCCAGCAGTTGGACTACGCAAGAGACCCAGTACTTC. The encoded protein is CASSWTTQETQYF.

The CDR3 bases are TGTGCCAGCGGTGGGACAGGGGGCGGCTATGGCTACACCTTC. Translated, it gives CASGGTGGGYGYTF. The chain recombines TRBV2 with TRBJ1-2, with 12 bases aligning to TRBD1. CDR3 size: 14 residues. In germline, CDR1 is SNHLY, CDR2 FYNNEI. With 8 bases clipped from V and 4 bases from J, the junction kept 5 bases outside the gene matches.

This clone was observed once. J is TRBJ2-2 and V is TRBV6-5; TRBD2 might be the D (6 bases). V shed 5 bases and J shed 3 bases, with 13 bases lying between them. The germline CDR1 and CDR2 sequences are MNHEY and SVGAGI. The CDR3 is made up of 15 amino acids. The CDR3 nucleotides are TGTGCCAGCAGTAACCTTCCTAGCGACACCGGGGAGCTGTTTTTT. Amino acids: CASSNLPSDTGELFF.

V gene TRBV28 combines with J gene TRBJ1-2, with D perhaps TRBD1 (6 bases). V lost 6 bases to trimming and J lost 5 bases, with 22 bases between them. The germline gives CDR1 MDHEN, CDR2 SYDVKM. This CDR3 comprises 16 residues. CDR3: CASSPSQGSRDYGYTF. The CDR3 coding sequence is TGTGCCAGCAGCCCATCACAGGGATCCCGGGATTATGGCTACACCTTC.

The chain combines TRBV5-1 with TRBJ1-3, with D perhaps TRBD1 (5 bases). There are 15 residues in the CDR3. Germline V lookup: CDR1 SGHRS, CDR2 YFSETQ. Trimming removed 3 bases from V and 0 bases from J, with 10 bases in between. The CDR3 spells CASSSTGDSGNTIYF. DNA of the CDR3: TGCGCCAGCAGCTCTACAGGAGACTCTGGAAACACCATATATTTT. The entire variable domain, with the rest obtained from reference TRBV5-1 and TRBJ1-3, is as follows: KAGVTQTPRYLIKTRGQQVTLSCSPISGHRSVSWYQQTPGQGLQFLFEYFSETQRNKGNFPGRFSGRQFSNSRSEMNVSTLELGDSALYLCASSSTGDSGNTIYFGEGSWLTVV.

This clone was counted once. J is TRBJ1-5 and V is TRBV6-1; D possibly corresponds to TRBD1 (6 bases). The CDR3 covers 16 residues. Germline CDR1 is MNHNS and CDR2 is SASEGT. V lost 4 bases to trimming and J lost 4 bases, with 17 bases between them. The CDR3 DNA is TGTGCCAGCAGTGGCGAAAGAGGGGGTGGAAATCAGCCCCAGCATTTT. It encodes CASSGERGGGNQPQHF.

The V call is TRBV5-5, the J call TRBJ2-2; tentative D call: TRBD2 (5 bases). Germline V gene lookup returns CDR1 SGHKS and CDR2 YYEKEE (reference sequence). V dropped 4 bases and J dropped 6 bases, with 13 bases sitting between them. The CDR3 is 14 amino acids. The CDR3 DNA follows: TGTGCCAGCAGCCATAGGACTGGGCCCGGGGAGCTGTTTTTT. Encoded protein: CASSHRTGPGELFF. Looking up the rest from reference TRBV5-5 and TRBJ2-2 gives the full variable domain: DAGVTQSPTHLIKTRGQQVTLRCSPISGHKSVSWYQQVLGQGPQFIFQYYEKEERGRGNFPDRFSARQFPNYSSELNVNALLLGDSALYLCASSHRTGPGELFFGEGSRLTVL.

J is TRBJ1-1 and V is TRBV29-1; no clear D gene. Trimming shortened V by 2 bases and J by 2 bases, and 6 bases separated the two germline ends. Germline CDR1 SQVTM, CDR2 ANQGSEA. The CDR3 runs to 12 residues. The CDR3 spells CSVERGNTEAFF. In DNA form, the CDR3 reads TGCAGCGTTGAACGGGGTAACACTGAAGCTTTCTTT.

This CDR3 is CASSLESTNNQPQHF. CDR3 DNA sequence: TGTGCCAGCAGCTTAGAAAGTACTAACAATCAGCCCCAGCATTTT. The rearrangement uses TRBV7-2 and TRBJ1-5; D gene uncertain. CDR3 length equals 15 residues. Germline-derived CDR1 and CDR2 are SGHTA and FQGNSA. V was shortened by 1 base and J by 3 bases, with 10 bases between the two germline ends.

The V call is TRBV15, the J call TRBJ1-1, with a possible D match to TRBD1 (6 bases). V was shortened by 5 bases and J by 11 bases, with 18 bases between the two germline ends. This CDR3 comprises 13 residues. The germline V gene has CDR1 LNHNV and CDR2 YYDKDF (reference sequence). Written as DNA, the CDR3 is TGTGCCACCAGCTCCCGGGGGGCCAGGGACGCTTTCTTT. It yields the protein CATSSRGARDAFF. The complete variable domain, with remaining parts taken from reference TRBV15 and TRBJ1-1, reads DAMVIQNPRYQVTQFGKPVTLSCSQTLNHNVMYWYQQKSSQAPKLLFHYYDKDFNNEADTPDNFQSRRPNTSFCFLDIRSPGLGDTAMYLCATSSRGARDAFFGQGTRLTVV.

The rearrangement joins TRBV5-1 to TRBJ2-1; 10 bases are shared with TRBD1. There are 16 residues in the CDR3. Losses at the gene ends were 0 bases for V and 7 bases for J; bases not matched to a gene: 7. The V gene's germline CDR1 is SGHRS and CDR2 YFSETQ. CDR3 amino acids: CASSLGTGGGGNEQFF. CDR3 in DNA: TGCGCCAGCAGCTTGGGGACAGGGGGAGGAGGAAATGAGCAGTTCTTC.

The V call is TRBV30, the J call TRBJ2-7; the D gene is possibly TRBD1 (5 bases). Germline CDR1 is GTSNPN and CDR2 is SVGIG (reference sequence). This CDR3 has 13 residues. V shed 0 bases and J shed 3 bases, with 9 bases lying between them. Here the CDR3 reads CAWSVGVGYEQYF. As DNA, the CDR3 is TGTGCCTGGAGTGTAGGGGTCGGCTACGAGCAGTACTTC.

A few counts support this clone. The chain has TRBV5-1 and TRBJ2-5; D call uncertain. The germline V gene has CDR1 SGHRS and CDR2 YFSETQ. V shed 4 bases and J shed 5 bases, with 15 bases lying between them. The CDR3 length is 14 residues. The CDR3 coding sequence is TGCGCCAGCAGCCCCGGTACAGTTGCGGAGACCCAGTACTTC. Protein: CASSPGTVAETQYF.

The chain combines TRBV28 with TRBJ2-1; D is perhaps TRBD2 (7 bases). The V and J ends lost 7 bases and 2 bases respectively, with 15 bases between them. The germline CDR1 and CDR2 sequences are MDHEN and SYDVKM. This CDR3 comprises 15 residues. The CDR3 sequence is CASIGRGGTYNEQFF. The CDR3 bases are TGTGCCAGCATAGGCAGGGGAGGGACCTACAATGAGCAGTTCTTC. The complete variable domain, with remaining parts taken from reference TRBV28 and TRBJ2-1, reads DVKVTQSSRYLVKRTGEKVFLECVQDMDHENMFWYRQDPGLGLRLIYFSYDVKMKEKGDIPEGYSVSREKKERFSLILESASTNQTSMYLCASIGRGGTYNEQFFGPGTRLTVL.

Judged by abundance, this clone is medium-sized. CDR3 sequence (DNA): TGTGCCAGCAGTCCTCGACAGAACACTGAAGCTTTCTTT. This codes for CASSPRQNTEAFF. The rearrangement uses TRBV28 and TRBJ1-1; D is ambiguous. CDR1 is MDHEN, CDR2 SYDVKM, per germline. Trimming shortened V by 5 bases and J by 1 base, and 8 bases separated the two germline ends. The CDR3 totals 13 residues.

The V call is TRBV5-4, the J call TRBJ2-7, with D tentatively TRBD2 (5 bases). The CDR3 consists of 14 residues. Germline-derived CDR1 and CDR2 are SGHNT and YYREEE (reference sequence). The V gene lost 4 bases and the J gene lost 6 bases, with 17 bases spanning the gap. CDR3 loop: CASSLTQRPSEQYF. In DNA form, the CDR3 reads TGTGCCAGCAGCCTAACACAGCGGCCTTCCGAGCAGTACTTC.

This clone was found once. V usage is TRBV15 and J usage is TRBJ2-7; TRBD2 aligns across 13 bases. This CDR3 is built from 17 residues. CDR1 is LNHNV, CDR2 YYDKDF, per germline (reference sequence). The junction had 15 bases not matched to a gene; V was cut back by 4 bases and J by 9 bases. The CDR3 DNA sequence: TGTGCCACCAGCACCGGACTAGCTACTAGCGGGAGGGCCTTGCAGTACTTC. Encoded protein: CATSTGLATSGRALQYF.

J is TRBJ2-7 and V is TRBV7-9, with 8 bases lining up with TRBD1. The CDR3 is 17 amino acids. Germline lookup yields CDR1 SEHNR and CDR2 FQNEAQ (reference sequence). V lost 5 bases to trimming and J lost 5 bases; unmatched junction nucleotides: 17. The CDR3 protein is CASSRFSIQGVGDEQYF. The CDR3 region has the DNA TGTGCCAGCAGCCGCTTTAGTATACAGGGGGTTGGGGACGAGCAGTACTTC.

The rearrangement joins TRBV9 to TRBJ2-1; 13 nucleotides align to TRBD2. In germline, CDR1 is SGDLS, CDR2 YYNGEE. The CDR3 runs 18 residues. Trimming cost V 0 bases and J 8 bases; bases outside gene matches: 11. The CDR3 nucleotides read TGTGCCAGCAGCGTAGATCCACTAGCGGGAGGGCTTATCGATGAGCAGTTCTTC. This translates into CASSVDPLAGGLIDEQFF.

This chain joins TRBV7-9 and TRBJ2-6; possible D gene TRBD2, 5 bases. Germline V gives CDR1 SEHNR, CDR2 FQNEAQ (reference sequence). This CDR3 region has 16 residues. The V gene lost 3 bases and the J gene lost 4 bases, with 13 bases spanning the gap. The CDR3, as DNA: TGTGCCAGCAGCTTCCCGGCGGGTCGCGGGGCCAACGTCCTGACTTTC. It codes for CASSFPAGRGANVLTF.

The CDR3 loop is CASSTGMDTQYF. CDR3 coding DNA: TGTGCCAGCAGCACAGGGATGGATACGCAGTATTTT. This sequence joins TRBV5-6 and TRBJ2-3; tentatively, D is TRBD1 (6 bases). This CDR3 is 12 amino acids long. Deletions cut 4 bases from V and 6 bases from J, with 9 bases between. Germline-derived CDR1 and CDR2 are SGHDT and YYEEEE.

This chain joins TRBV4-1 and TRBJ2-1, with 13 positions matching TRBD2. This CDR3 has 15 amino acids. Trimming at V came to 3 bases and at J to 9 bases, leaving 5 bases not matched to a gene. CDR1 is MGHRA and CDR2 is YSYEKL in the germline V gene. CDR3: CASSQGLAGFGEQFF. DNA of the CDR3: TGCGCCAGCAGCCAGGGACTAGCGGGATTTGGTGAGCAGTTCTTC.

V gene TRBV5-1 combines with J gene TRBJ2-1, with D possibly TRBD2 on 5 matching bases. V was pared by 0 bases and J by 5 bases, with 6 bases between. The CDR3 has 13 residues. In germline, CDR1 is SGHRS, CDR2 YFSETQ. In DNA form, the CDR3 reads TGCGCCAGCAGCTTGGTACTAGACAATGAGCAGTTCTTC. Residues: CASSLVLDNEQFF.

The genes are TRBV28 and TRBJ2-2; no firm D call. CDR3 size: 14 residues. V was pared by 8 bases and J by 3 bases, with 13 bases between. Germline CDR1 and CDR2: MDHEN and SYDVKM. The CDR3 bases are TGTGCCAGCGAGTTAGACACTTACACCGGGGAGCTGTTTTTT. Encoded protein: CASELDTYTGELFF.